A selection of T cell receptor beta chains follows, all from one sample in a study of early T cells in non-severe SARS-CoV-2 infection. In TCRdb, the 5' RACE reads were re-called with MiXCR into one record per CDR3 protein. The top ten hold 7.5% to 10% of the sample, which has tens of thousands of distinct CDR3 sequences, approximately 13% seen once. This specimen consisted of whole blood, obtained at baseline. Receptors originate from an adult who was a healthcare worker with PCR-confirmed SARS-CoV-2 infection or an uninfected control (not recorded which). Both conserved end residues are part of each CDR3. A D gene is named only where the DNA matches it firmly. Clone size is shown for a subset of rows, as once, few, many or a class of expanded clone.

>many|TRBD1|TRBJ2-6|TRBV18
CASSPLTGGSGANVLTF
TGTGCCAGCTCACCTCTGACAGGGGGCTCTGGGGCCAACGTCCTGACTTTC
>.|.|TRBJ2-7|TRBV6-1
CASSNYEQYF
TGTGCCAGCAGTAACTACGAGCAGTACTTC
>.|.|TRBJ2-6|TRBV3-1
CASSQEFRMTSGANVLTF
TGTGCCAGCAGCCAAGAATTTAGGATGACCTCTGGGGCCAACGTCCTGACTTTC
>.|.|TRBJ2-5|TRBV11-2
CASSFDAGPSTQYF
TGTGCCAGCAGCTTTGATGCGGGGCCGTCGACCCAGTACTTC
>.|.|TRBJ2-1|TRBV6-2/TRBV6-3
CASSWDSLREQFF
TGTGCCAGCAGTTGGGACTCCCTACGGGAGCAGTTCTTC
>.|TRBD1|TRBJ1-1|TRBV19
CASSPSGQGYTEAFF
TGTGCCAGTAGTCCCAGTGGACAGGGGTACACTGAAGCTTTCTTT
>many|TRBD2|TRBJ2-5|TRBV11-1
CASSSTSGRQETQYF
TGTGCCAGCAGCTCGACTAGCGGGCGCCAAGAGACCCAGTACTTC
>many|TRBD2|TRBJ2-3|TRBV7-9
CASSLTGGTDTQYF
TGTGCCAGCAGCTTAACGGGGGGTACAGATACGCAGTATTTT
>many|TRBD2|TRBJ2-1|TRBV7-6
CASSPLAGSYNEQFF
TGTGCCAGCAGCCCACTAGCGGGGTCCTACAATGAGCAGTTCTTC
>few|.|TRBJ1-1|TRBV20-1
CSAWGASGNTEAFF
TGCAGTGCTTGGGGCGCATCGGGGAACACTGAAGCTTTCTTT
>few|.|TRBJ2-5|TRBV12-3/TRBV12-4
CASTSTPGETQYF
TGTGCCAGCACCTCGACCCCAGGAGAGACCCAGTACTTC
>few|TRBD1|TRBJ1-1|TRBV7-9
CASSLGQGGFTEAFF
TGTGCCAGCAGCCTGGGACAGGGAGGTTTCACTGAAGCTTTCTTT
>few|.|TRBJ2-5|TRBV29-1
CSVHLQETQYF
TGCAGCGTTCACCTCCAAGAGACCCAGTACTTC
>many|TRBD1|TRBJ1-4|TRBV15
CATSGLTGQDEKLFF
TGTGCCACCAGCGGCCTAACCGGACAGGACGAAAAACTGTTTTTT
>.|.|TRBJ1-1|TRBV5-1
CASSSDRSRGNTEAFF
TGCGCCAGCAGCTCTGACAGGTCCAGGGGGAACACTGAAGCTTTCTTT
>many|TRBD1|TRBJ1-5|TRBV19
CASSRQGMGQPQHF
TGTGCCAGTAGTAGACAGGGGATGGGGCAGCCCCAGCATTTT